What follows is one TCR beta chain and its context. As yet, its antigen is unknown. A single base separates this from a much larger clone, so it may be a read error. The data stem from a study of tumor-infiltrating lymphocytes in primary liver carcinoma. Across the whole study: Patients' primary liver carcinoma was surgically resected. These patients were men and women whose ages were 30 to 69 years. Samples gave roughly 3.65 to 7.13 million productive TCRbeta reads, similar across tissue types.

Study-wide findings and caveats: It was tumor-adjacent and tumor-blood pairs that overlapped less than tumor region pairs did.

Total RNA (roughly 0.45 ug) served as template for TCR beta cDNA synthesis primed by a constant-region primer. Three-round nested multiplex PCR performed with slightly modified ARM-PCR produced the TCR beta libraries. Amplification in the first two PCR rounds was performed using TRBV1-TRBV30 forward primers and a C-beta reverse primer for 10 cycles each. TCRdb re-derived calls from the multiplex PCR reads in MiXCR, one entry per CDR3 protein. Seen here are about 320,000 distinct CDR3 sequences, roughly three fifths observed once, and the top ten hold 15% to 20%. CDR3 size: 11 residues. From germline, CDR1 is SQVTM and CDR2 ANQGSEA. The source of the blood RNA was unsorted whole blood, and germline DNA was extracted as well.

The receptor was derived from a woman in her twenties or thirties with primary liver carcinoma and hepatitis B virus infection. The specimen was peripheral blood. The rearrangement uses TRBV29-1 and TRBJ2-7; D possibly corresponds to TRBD2 (7 bases). Here the CDR3 reads CSGGGGYDQYF. The CDR3 region has the DNA TGCAGCGGGGGGGGGGGCTACGACCAGTACTTC.